The subject of this entry is one TCR beta chain. Per the original data handling: Using reference gene primer amplification, nucleated cell counts were estimated. Sequenced by immunoSEQ multiplex PCR; TCRdb stores in-frame clones only, minus some. V and J calls plus clone size are reproduced from that table; the DNA served to infer D and trimming. The sample yields some 250,000 clones, nearly 90% seen once. Participant ages covered about 18 to 89 years across about two dozen US areas. Germline loops: CDR1 SGHKS, CDR2 YYEKEE (reference sequence). V lost 4 bases, J lost 2 bases, and 10 bases stayed unmatched. CDR3 size: 16 residues. The data stem from a study of blood T cell repertoires in COVID-19. Across the whole study: Acute and convalescent COVID-19 specimens originated in the United States, Italy and Spain. Nucleic acid was either cDNA or gDNA, and it came from T cells, B-cell-depleted T cells, or PBMCs.

Source material: PBMCs or T cells enriched from blood (not recorded which). V is TRBV5-5 and J is TRBJ2-3; TRBD2 aligns across 7 bases. The sequence was collected from a woman aged 25 to 39 with acute COVID-19. CDR3 coding DNA: TGTGCCAGCAGCCCGCGCCCCAGCGGGGACACAGATACGCAGTATTTT. Its protein product is CASSPRPSGDTDTQYF.